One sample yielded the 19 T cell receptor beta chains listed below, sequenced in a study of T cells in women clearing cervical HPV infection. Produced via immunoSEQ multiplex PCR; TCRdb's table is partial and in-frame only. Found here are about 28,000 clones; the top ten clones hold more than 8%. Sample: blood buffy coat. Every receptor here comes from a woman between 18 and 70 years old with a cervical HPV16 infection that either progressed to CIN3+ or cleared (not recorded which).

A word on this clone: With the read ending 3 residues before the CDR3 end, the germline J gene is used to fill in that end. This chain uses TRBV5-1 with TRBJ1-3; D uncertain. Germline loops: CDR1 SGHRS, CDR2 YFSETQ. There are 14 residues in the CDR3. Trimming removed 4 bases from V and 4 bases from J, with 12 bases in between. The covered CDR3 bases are TGCGCCAGCAGCCCCGCGGGGTCAGGAAACACC. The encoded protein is CASSPAGSGNT. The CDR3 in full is CASSPAGSGNTIYF.

CDR3 bases read: TGCGCCAGCAGCAGGACAGGGGACGGTCAGCCC. As protein: CASSRTGDGQP. From start to end, the CDR3 is CASSRTGDGQPQHF. This chain connects TRBV5-1 to TRBJ1-5; the match to TRBD1 covers 9 bases. The read is 3 residues too short to cover the CDR3 end, so that end is filled in from the germline J gene. The CDR3 runs 14 residues. Germline-derived CDR1 and CDR2 are SGHRS and YFSETQ. Trimming at V came to 4 bases and at J to 6 bases, leaving 5 bases not matched to a gene. The whole variable domain, filled in from reference TRBV5-1 and TRBJ1-5, reads KAGVTQTPRYLIKTRGQQVTLSCSPISGHRSVSWYQQTPGQGLQFLFEYFSETQRNKGNFPGRFSGRQFSNSRSEMNVSTLELGDSALYLCASSRTGDGQPQHFGDGTRLSIL.

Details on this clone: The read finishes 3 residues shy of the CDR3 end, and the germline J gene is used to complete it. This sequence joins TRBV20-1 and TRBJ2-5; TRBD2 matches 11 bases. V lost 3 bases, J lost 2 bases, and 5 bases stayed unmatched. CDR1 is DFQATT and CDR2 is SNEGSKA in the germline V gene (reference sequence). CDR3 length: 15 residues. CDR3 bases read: TGCAGTGCTAGGTCAAGACTAGCGGGGCAAGAGACC. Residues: CSARSRLAGQET. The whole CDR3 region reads CSARSRLAGQETQYF.

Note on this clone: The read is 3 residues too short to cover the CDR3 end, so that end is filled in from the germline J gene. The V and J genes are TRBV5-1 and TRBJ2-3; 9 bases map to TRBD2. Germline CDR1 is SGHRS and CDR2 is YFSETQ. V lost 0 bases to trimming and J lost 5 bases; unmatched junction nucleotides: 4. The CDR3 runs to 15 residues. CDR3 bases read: TGCGCCAGCAGCTTGGTCCTAGCGGGACTAGATACG. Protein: CASSLVLAGLDT. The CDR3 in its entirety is CASSLVLAGLDTQYF.

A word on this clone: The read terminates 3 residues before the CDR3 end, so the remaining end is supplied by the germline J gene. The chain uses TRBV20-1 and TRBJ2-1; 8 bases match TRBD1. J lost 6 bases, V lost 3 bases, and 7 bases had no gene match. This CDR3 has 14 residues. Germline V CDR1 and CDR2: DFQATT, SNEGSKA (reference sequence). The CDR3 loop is CSARDRVFVNEQFF. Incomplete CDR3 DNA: TGCAGTGCTAGGGACAGGGTTTTTGTCAATGAG.

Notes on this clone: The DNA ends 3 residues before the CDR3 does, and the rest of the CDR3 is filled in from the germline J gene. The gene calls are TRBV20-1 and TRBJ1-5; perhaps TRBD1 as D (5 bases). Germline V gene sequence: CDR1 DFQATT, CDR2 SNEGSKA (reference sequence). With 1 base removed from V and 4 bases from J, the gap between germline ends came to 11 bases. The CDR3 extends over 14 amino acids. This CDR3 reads CSARAGNLNQPQHF. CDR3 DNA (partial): TGCAGTGCTAGAGCAGGGAACTTGAATCAGCCC.

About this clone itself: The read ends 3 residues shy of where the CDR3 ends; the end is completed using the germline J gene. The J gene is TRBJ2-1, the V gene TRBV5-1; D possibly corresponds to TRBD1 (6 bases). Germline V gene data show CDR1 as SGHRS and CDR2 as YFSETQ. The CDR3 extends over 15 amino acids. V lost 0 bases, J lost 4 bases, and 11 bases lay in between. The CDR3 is CASSLVRQEYNEQFF. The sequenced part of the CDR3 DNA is TGCGCCAGCAGCTTGGTTCGACAGGAATACAATGAG. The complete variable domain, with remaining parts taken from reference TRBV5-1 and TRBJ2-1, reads KAGVTQTPRYLIKTRGQQVTLSCSPISGHRSVSWYQQTPGQGLQFLFEYFSETQRNKGNFPGRFSGRQFSNSRSEMNVSTLELGDSALYLCASSLVRQEYNEQFFGPGTRLTVL.

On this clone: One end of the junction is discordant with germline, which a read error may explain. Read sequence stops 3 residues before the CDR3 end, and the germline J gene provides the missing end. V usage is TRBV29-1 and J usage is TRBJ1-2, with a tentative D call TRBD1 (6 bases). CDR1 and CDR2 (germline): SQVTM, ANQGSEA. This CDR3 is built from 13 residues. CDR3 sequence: CRVGETGAYGYTF. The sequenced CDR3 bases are TGCAGAGTTGGGGAGACAGGCGCCTATGGC.

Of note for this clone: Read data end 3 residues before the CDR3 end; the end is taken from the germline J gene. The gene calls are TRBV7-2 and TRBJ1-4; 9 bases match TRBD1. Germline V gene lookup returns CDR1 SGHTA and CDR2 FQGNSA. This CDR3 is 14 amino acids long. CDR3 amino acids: CASSHPGTGWKLFF. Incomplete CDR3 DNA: TGTGCCAGCAGCCATCCTGGGACAGGGTGGAAA.

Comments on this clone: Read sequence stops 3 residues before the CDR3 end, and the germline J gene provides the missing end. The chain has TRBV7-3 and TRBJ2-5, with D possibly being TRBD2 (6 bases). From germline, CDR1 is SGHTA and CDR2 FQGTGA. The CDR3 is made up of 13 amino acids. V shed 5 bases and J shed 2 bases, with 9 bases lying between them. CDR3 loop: CASSRGIQETQYF. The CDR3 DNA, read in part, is TGTGCCAGCAGCCGGGGGATACAAGAGACC.

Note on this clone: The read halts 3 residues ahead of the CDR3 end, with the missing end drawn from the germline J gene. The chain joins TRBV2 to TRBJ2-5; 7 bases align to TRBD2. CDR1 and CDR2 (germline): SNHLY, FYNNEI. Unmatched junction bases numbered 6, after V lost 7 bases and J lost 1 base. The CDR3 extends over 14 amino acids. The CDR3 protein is CASTSTSAQETQYF. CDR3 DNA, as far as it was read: TGTGCCAGCACCTCTACTAGCGCCCAAGAGACC. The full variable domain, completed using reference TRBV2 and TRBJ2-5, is EPEVTQTPSHQVTQMGQEVILRCVPISNHLYFYWYRQILGQKVEFLVSFYNNEISEKSEIFDDQFSVERPDGSNFTLKIRSTKLEDSAMYFCASTSTSAQETQYFGPGTRLLVL.

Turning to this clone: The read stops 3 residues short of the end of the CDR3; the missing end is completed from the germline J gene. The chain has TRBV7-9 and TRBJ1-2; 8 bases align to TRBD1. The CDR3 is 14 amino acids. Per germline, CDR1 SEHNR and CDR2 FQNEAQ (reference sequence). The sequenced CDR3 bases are TGTGCCAGCAGCTTAGGCCGCCAGGGGGCTCAC. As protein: CASSLGRQGAH. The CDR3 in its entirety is CASSLGRQGAHYTF.

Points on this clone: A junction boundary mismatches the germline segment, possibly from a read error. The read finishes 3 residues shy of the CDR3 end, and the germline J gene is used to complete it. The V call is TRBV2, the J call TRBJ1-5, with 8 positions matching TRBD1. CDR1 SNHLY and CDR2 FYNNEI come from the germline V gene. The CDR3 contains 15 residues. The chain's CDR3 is CANSMTGDSNQPQHF. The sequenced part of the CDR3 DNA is TGTGCCAACAGTATGACAGGGGATAGCAATCAGCCC.

The covered CDR3 bases are TGTGCCACCCAAACAGGGAGAGGAACCGGGGAG. Its translation: CATQTGRGTGE. The entire CDR3 protein reads CATQTGRGTGELFF. The genes are TRBV2 and TRBJ2-2, with a weak D call TRBD1 (6 bases). The read ends 3 residues shy of where the CDR3 ends; the end is completed using the germline J gene. V was clipped by 10 bases and J by 5 bases, with 17 bases between them. The V gene's germline CDR1 is SNHLY and CDR2 FYNNEI. The CDR3 consists of 14 residues.

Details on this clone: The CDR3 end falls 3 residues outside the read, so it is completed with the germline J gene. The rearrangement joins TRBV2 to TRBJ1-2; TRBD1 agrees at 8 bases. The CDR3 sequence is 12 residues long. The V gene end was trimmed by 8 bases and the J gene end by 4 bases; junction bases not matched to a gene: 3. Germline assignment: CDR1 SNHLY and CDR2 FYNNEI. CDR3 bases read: TGTGCCAGCTCCACAGGGGGCTATGGC. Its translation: CASSTGGYG. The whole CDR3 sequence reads CASSTGGYGYTF.

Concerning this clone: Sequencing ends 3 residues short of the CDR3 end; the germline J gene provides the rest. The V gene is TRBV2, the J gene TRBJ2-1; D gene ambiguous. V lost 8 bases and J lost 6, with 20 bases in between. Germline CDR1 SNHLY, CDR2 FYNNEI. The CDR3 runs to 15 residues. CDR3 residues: CASRRHDLTANEQFF. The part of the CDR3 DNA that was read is TGTGCCAGCCGTCGACATGATTTGACGGCCAATGAG.

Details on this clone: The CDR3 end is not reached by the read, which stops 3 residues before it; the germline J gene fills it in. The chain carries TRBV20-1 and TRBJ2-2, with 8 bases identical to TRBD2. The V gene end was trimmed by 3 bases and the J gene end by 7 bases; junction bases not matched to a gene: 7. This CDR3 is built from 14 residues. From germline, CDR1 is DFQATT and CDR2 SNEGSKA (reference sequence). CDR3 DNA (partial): TGCAGTGCTAGGTCCAGCGGGAGTCGCGGGGAG. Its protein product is CSARSSGSRGE. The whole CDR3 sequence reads CSARSSGSRGELFF.

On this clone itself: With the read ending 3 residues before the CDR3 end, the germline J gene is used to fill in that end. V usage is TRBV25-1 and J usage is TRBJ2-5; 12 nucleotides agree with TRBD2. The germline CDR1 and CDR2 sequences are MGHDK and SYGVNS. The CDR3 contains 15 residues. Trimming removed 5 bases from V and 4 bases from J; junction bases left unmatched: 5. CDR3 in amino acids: CASSPSGRALETQYF. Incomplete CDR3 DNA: TGTGCCAGCAGTCCTAGCGGGAGGGCCCTAGAGACC.

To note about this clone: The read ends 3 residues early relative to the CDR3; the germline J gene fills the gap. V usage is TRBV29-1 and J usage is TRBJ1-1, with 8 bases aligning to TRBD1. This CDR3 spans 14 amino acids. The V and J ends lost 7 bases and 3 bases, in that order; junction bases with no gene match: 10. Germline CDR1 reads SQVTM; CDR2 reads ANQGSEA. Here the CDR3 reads CSALRGRVDTEAFF. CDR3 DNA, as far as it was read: TGCAGCGCACTCAGGGGGCGGGTGGACACTGAA.